This T cell receptor (beta chain) was captured by sequencing in a study of OX40 agonist ivuxolimab in advanced cancers. Study-wide results and limits: Expanded peripheral T-cell antigen specificity went undetermined. Clonal expansion in partial responders at 0.1-3.0 mg/kg ranked among the lowest.

On this clone itself: Its specificity is not known.

Trimming took 2 bases from V and 4 from J, leaving 11 bases between them. The germline CDR1 and CDR2 sequences are SEHNR and FQNEAQ (reference sequence). The CDR3 length is 14 residues. Only in-frame clones appear in the TCRdb table, and some are missing; sequencing was by immunoSEQ multiplex PCR. This table holds 55,000 to 85,000 clones, around 85% found once. The J gene is TRBJ1-1, the V gene TRBV7-9, with D tentatively TRBD1 (5 bases). Sequences were derived from CD4+ or CD8+ T cells sorted from blood, sampled in a trial of the OX40 agonist ivuxolimab. The sequence was collected from an adult with an advanced solid tumor such as melanoma, head and neck, liver or kidney cancer. The CDR3 region has the DNA TGTGCCAGCAGCTTACAGGGTGGGTTCACTGAAGCTTTCTTT. This encodes CASSLQGGFTEAFF.